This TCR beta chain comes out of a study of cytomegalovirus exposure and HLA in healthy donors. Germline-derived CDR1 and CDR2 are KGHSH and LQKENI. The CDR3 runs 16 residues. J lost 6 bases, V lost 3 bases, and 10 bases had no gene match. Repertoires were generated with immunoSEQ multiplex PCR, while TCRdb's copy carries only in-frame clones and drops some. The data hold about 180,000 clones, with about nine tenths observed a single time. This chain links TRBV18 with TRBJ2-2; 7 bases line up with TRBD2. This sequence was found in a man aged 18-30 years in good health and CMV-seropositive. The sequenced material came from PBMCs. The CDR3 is CASSPFSREPAGELFF. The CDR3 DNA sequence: TGTGCCAGCTCACCCTTCTCGCGGGAGCCAGCCGGGGAGCTGTTTTTT.